The 12 T cell receptor beta chains below come from one sample, sequenced in a study of blood T cell repertoires in COVID-19. The data were produced by immunoSEQ multiplex PCR, yet TCRdb's version contains in-frame clones alone and is incomplete. The sample carries approximately 240,000 clones, around four fifths recorded once. The sample comprised peripheral blood. The receptors here all came from a woman aged 55-75 years with active or convalescent COVID-19.

The genes are TRBV2 and TRBJ2-7, with TRBD2 identical over 16 bases. The CDR3 runs 16 residues. V dropped 4 bases and J dropped 3; count of bases not matched to a gene: 3. Germline CDR1 SNHLY, CDR2 FYNNEI. This CDR3 is CASSGGTSGRVYEQYF. The DNA of the CDR3 is TGTGCCAGCAGTGGTGGGACTAGCGGGAGGGTCTACGAGCAGTACTTC.

V is TRBV3-1 (or the pseudogene TRBV3-2) and J is TRBJ1-2; D gene unclear. Germline lookup yields CDR1 LGHDT and CDR2 YNNKEL (reference sequence). CDR3 length equals 13 residues. Between the trimmed V and J ends, which lost 1 base and 8 bases, there was a span of 11 bases. The CDR3, as DNA: TGTGCCAGCAGCCAAGGATCCGGGAGGGGCTACACCTTC. Translation gives CASSQGSGRGYTF.

V is TRBV19 and J is TRBJ1-2; 10 bases are shared with TRBD1. Trimming removed 5 bases from V and 4 bases from J; junction bases left unmatched: 10. The CDR3 totals 16 residues. In germline, CDR1 is LNHDA, CDR2 SQIVND (reference sequence). Here the CDR3 reads CASSSTGTGAFYGYTF. In nucleotides, the CDR3 is TGTGCCAGTAGTTCCACCGGGACAGGGGCCTTCTATGGCTACACCTTC.

The V and J genes are TRBV19 and TRBJ2-1; TRBD2 agrees at 9 bases. With V trimmed by 5 bases and J by 3 bases, 8 bases remained unmatched. Per the germline V gene, CDR1 is LNHDA and CDR2 is SQIVND (reference sequence). The CDR3 is made up of 16 amino acids. The CDR3 DNA reads TGTGCCAGTAGTGCCCGGGGTAGCGGGGGCTACAATGAGCAGTTCTTC. Its translation is CASSARGSGGYNEQFF.

J is TRBJ2-5 and V is TRBV2; 11 bases map to TRBD2. From germline, CDR1 is SNHLY and CDR2 FYNNEI. There are 16 residues in the CDR3. V was clipped by 6 bases and J by 2 bases; unmatched bases: 8. The CDR3 protein is CASRSPLAGVQETQYF. The CDR3 bases are TGTGCCAGCAGGTCTCCACTAGCGGGGGTACAAGAGACCCAGTACTTC.

The chain recombines TRBV11-2 with TRBJ2-1, with 8 bases that match TRBD2. The germline gives CDR1 SGHAT, CDR2 FQNNGV. The J segment lost 10 bases and the V segment lost 7 bases, leaving 15 bases of the junction unmatched. This CDR3 has 15 residues. CDR3 in DNA: TGTGCCAGCAAGGGGGGTAGCGGGGAATTACGGGAGCAGTTCTTC. Its protein product is CASKGGSGELREQFF. The full variable domain, its missing parts supplied by reference TRBV11-2 and TRBJ2-1, is EAGVAQSPRYKIIEKRQSVAFWCNPISGHATLYWYQQILGQGPKLLIQFQNNGVVDDSQLPKDRFSAERLKGVDSTLKIQPAKLEDSAVYLCASKGGSGELREQFFGPGTRLTVL.

The rearrangement links TRBV16 to TRBJ2-1; possible D gene TRBD1, 6 bases. CDR1 and CDR2 (germline): KGHSY, FQNENV. This CDR3 contains 15 residues. V shed 3 bases and J shed 8 bases, with 17 bases lying between them. The CDR3 sequence: CASSHYTTGRDEQFF. In DNA, the CDR3 is TGTGCCAGCAGCCATTATACTACAGGGCGGGATGAGCAGTTCTTC. The full variable domain, rest sourced from reference TRBV16 and TRBJ2-1, is GEEVAQTPKHLVRGEGQKAKLYCAPIKGHSYVFWYQQVLKNEFKFLISFQNENVFDETGMPKERFSAKCLPNSPCSLEIQATKLEDSAVYFCASSHYTTGRDEQFFGPGTRLTVL.

The chain employs TRBV5-1 and TRBJ2-3, with D perhaps TRBD1 (5 bases). The CDR3 runs 13 residues. Per germline, CDR1 SGHRS and CDR2 YFSETQ. The ends were cut back, 5 bases at V and 0 bases at J, with 7 bases in the middle. Written as DNA, the CDR3 is TGCGCCAGCAGGGGGCAGAGCACAGATACGCAGTATTTT. This codes for CASRGQSTDTQYF.

In this sample, this clone turned up a few times. This chain joins TRBV2 and TRBJ2-2; 10 nucleotides agree with TRBD2. The CDR3 is 16 amino acids. The junction had 9 bases not matched to a gene; V was cut back by 4 bases and J by 7 bases. Germline lookup yields CDR1 SNHLY and CDR2 FYNNEI. CDR3 DNA: TGTGCCAGCAGTGTACTGCCTAGCGGGAGCCACGGGGAGCTGTTTTTT. Its translation: CASSVLPSGSHGELFF.

A few counts support this clone. The chain uses TRBV25-1 and TRBJ1-2; D is possibly TRBD1 (5 bases). The CDR3 loop spans 13 amino acids. V was pared by 4 bases and J by 0 bases, with 6 bases between. The V gene's germline CDR1 is MGHDK and CDR2 SYGVNS. In nucleotides, the CDR3 is TGTGCCAGCAGTGCGACAGCTAACTATGGCTACACCTTC. Amino acids: CASSATANYGYTF.

The CDR3 reads CASSLFRGPSTDTQYF. In DNA form, the CDR3 reads TGTGCCAGCAGCTTATTCAGGGGGCCATCCACAGATACGCAGTATTTT. The chain has TRBV7-9 and TRBJ2-3, with 8 bases identical to TRBD1. Germline-derived CDR1 and CDR2 are SEHNR and FQNEAQ (reference sequence). J lost 2 bases, V lost 2 bases, and 6 bases had no gene match. This CDR3 is built from 16 residues.

The rearrangement uses TRBV29-1 and TRBJ1-5, with D unresolved. The germline V gene encodes CDR1 SQVTM and CDR2 ANQGSEA. Trimming removed 6 bases at V and 5 bases at J, with 14 bases between. This CDR3 comprises 13 residues. This chain's CDR3 is CSVGGQAYQPQHF. In DNA form, the CDR3 reads TGCAGCGTGGGCGGGCAGGCTTATCAGCCCCAGCATTTT. The whole variable domain, filled in from reference TRBV29-1 and TRBJ1-5, reads SAVISQKPSRDICQRGTSLTIQCQVDSQVTMMFWYRQQPGQSLTLIATANQGSEATYESGFVIDKFPISRPNLTFSTLTVSNMSPEDSSIYLCSVGGQAYQPQHFGDGTRLSIL.